The text below deals with one T cell receptor (beta chain). Here immunoSEQ multiplex PCR was the method, and the copy in TCRdb shows in-frame clones only, minus some. Of about 970 clones listed, about 86% were seen once; the top ten hold approximately 7.1%. Trimming pared 2 bases from V and 4 bases from J, leaving 5 bases between. In germline, CDR1 is ENHRY, CDR2 SYGVKD. The CDR3 loop spans 13 amino acids. These data belong to a study of brain metastases from non-small cell lung cancer. The origin of this receptor is a donor at least 40 years old with non-small cell lung cancer. The chain has TRBV10-3 and TRBJ1-4; D remains unclear. Material: tumor-adjacent normal tissue. Here the CDR3 reads CAISEGGNEKLFF. Here the CDR3 DNA reads TGTGCCATCAGTGAGGGTGGTAATGAAAAACTGTTTTTT.